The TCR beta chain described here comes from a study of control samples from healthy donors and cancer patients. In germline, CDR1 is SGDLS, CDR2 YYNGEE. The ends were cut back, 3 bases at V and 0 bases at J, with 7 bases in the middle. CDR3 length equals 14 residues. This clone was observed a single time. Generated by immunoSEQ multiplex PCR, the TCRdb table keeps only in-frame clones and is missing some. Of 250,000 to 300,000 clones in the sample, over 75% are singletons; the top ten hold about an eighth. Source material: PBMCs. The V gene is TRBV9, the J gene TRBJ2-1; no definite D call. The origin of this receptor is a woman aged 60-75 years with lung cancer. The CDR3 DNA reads TGTGCCAGCAGCGCCTCGGGCTCCTACAATGAGCAGTTCTTC. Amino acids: CASSASGSYNEQFF.